The sample holds many counts of the clone carrying this T cell receptor (beta chain). The assay used deep level. Sequencing used immunoSEQ multiplex PCR; TCRdb keeps in-frame clones, though not all of them. The sample has around 1,100,000 clones, around 77% seen once. The data are from a study of shared clonotypes between healthy human individuals. V gave up 4 bases and J gave up 3 bases; unmatched junction bases: 26. The CDR3 spans 22 residues. Looked up from germline, CDR1 is SGDLS and CDR2 is YYNGEE. The chain carries TRBV9 and TRBJ2-1, with 9 bases aligning to TRBD1. The sequencing sample was made of memory CD4+ T cells from PBMCs. Subset of the sample: CD45RA-negative fraction. The clonotype comes from a man aged 18 to 29 in good health. Some clones in this sample may be carry-over from other donors' samples. The CDR3 DNA follows: TGTGCCAGCAGCCCCCGGATTGCCGCACCGGGTTCTACAGGGGGCGGCTACAATGAGCAGTTCTTC. It encodes CASSPRIAAPGSTGGGYNEQFF. The variable domain in full, with the rest retrieved from reference TRBV9 and TRBJ2-1, is DSGVTQTPKHLITATGQRVTLRCSPRSGDLSVYWYQQSLDQGLQFLIQYYNGEERAKGNILERFSAQQFPDLHSELNLSSLELGDSALYFCASSPRIAAPGSTGGGYNEQFFGPGTRLTVL.